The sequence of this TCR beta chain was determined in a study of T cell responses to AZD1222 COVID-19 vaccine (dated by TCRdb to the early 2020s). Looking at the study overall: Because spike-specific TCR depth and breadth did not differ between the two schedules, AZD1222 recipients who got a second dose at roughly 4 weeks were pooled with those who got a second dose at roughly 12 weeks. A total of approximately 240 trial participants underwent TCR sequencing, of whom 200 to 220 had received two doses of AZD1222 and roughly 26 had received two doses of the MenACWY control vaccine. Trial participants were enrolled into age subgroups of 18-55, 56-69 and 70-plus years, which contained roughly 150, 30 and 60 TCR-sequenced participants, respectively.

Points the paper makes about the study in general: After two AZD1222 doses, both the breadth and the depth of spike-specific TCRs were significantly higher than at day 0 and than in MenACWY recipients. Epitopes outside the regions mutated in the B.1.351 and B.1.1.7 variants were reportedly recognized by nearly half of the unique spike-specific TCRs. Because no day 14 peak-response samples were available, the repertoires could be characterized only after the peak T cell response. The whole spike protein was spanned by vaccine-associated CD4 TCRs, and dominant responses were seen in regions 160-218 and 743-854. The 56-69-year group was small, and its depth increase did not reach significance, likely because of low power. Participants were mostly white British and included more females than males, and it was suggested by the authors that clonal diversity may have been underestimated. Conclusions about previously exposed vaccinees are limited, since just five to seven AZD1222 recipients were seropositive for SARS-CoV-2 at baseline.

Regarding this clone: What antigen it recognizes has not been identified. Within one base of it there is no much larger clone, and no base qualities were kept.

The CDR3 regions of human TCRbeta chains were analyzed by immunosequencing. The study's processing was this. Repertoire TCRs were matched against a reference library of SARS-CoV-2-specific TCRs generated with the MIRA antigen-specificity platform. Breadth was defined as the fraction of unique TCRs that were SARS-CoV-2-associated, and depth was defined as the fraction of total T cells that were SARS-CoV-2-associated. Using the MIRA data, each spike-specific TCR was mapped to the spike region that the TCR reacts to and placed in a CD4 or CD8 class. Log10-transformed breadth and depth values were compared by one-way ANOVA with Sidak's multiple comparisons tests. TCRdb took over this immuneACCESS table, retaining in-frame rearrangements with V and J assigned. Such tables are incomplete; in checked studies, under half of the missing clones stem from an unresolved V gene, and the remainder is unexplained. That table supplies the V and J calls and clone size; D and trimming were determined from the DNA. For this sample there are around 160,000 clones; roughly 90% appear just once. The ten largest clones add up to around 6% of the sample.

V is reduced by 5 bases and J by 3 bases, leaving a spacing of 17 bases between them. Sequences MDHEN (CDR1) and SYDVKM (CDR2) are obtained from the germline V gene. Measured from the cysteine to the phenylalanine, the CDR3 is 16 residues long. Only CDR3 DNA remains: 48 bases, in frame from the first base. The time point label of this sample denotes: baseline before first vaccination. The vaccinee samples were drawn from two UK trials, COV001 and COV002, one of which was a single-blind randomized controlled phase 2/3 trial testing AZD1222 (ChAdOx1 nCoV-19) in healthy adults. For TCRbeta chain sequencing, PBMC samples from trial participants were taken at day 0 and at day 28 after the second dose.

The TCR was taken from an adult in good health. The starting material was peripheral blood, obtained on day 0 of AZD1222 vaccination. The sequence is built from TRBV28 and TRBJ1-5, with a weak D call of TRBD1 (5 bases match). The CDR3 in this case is CASSPSGRDSNQPQHF. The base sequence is TGTGCCAGCAGTCCCTCGGGGCGGGACTCCAATCAGCCCCAGCATTTT.